The clone carrying this T cell receptor (beta chain) was observed at least ten times. Its antigen is as yet unknown. This sample holds PBMCs from about 9.3 ml fresh peripheral blood. Using RNA transcripts as the source, TCR beta CDR3 regions were amplified. An initial round of RT-PCR targeting the TCR CDR3 relied on the HTBI primer set. TCRdb passed the multiplex PCR reads through MiXCR, listing each CDR3 protein once. The sample lists hundreds of thousands of distinct CDR3 sequences; approximately 14% were seen once. This sample is drawn from a study of T cells in Graves' hyperthyroidism and ophthalmopathy. Turning to the study itself: At the time of initial diagnosis and before any treatment, peripheral blood was collected. Study results and caveats: Prediction of ophthalmopathy progression came a median approximately 6 months pre-onset. By a 13 V-J model, ophthalmopathy was set apart from stable hyperthyroidism.

Unmatched junction bases numbered 3, after V lost 3 bases and J lost 3 bases. The length of the CDR3 is 14 residues. Germline V gives CDR1 KGHSH, CDR2 LQKENI. The source of this sequence is a woman under 30 with Graves' hyperthyroidism. Material for sequencing was blood. The chain carries TRBV18 and TRBJ2-3; 7 bases map to TRBD2. CDR3 in amino acids: CASSPGGKTDTQYF. CDR3 bases: TGTGCCAGCTCACCCGGGGGGAAGACAGATACGCAGTATTTT.